This T cell receptor beta chain stems from a study of CD8 T cells in ankylosing spondylitis. Of note for this clonotype: Its antigen is unidentified.

The study, taken as a whole, reports: Characteristic of ankylosing spondylitis blood, it appeared, was a TCR beta motif comprising several highly homologous variants.

The CDR3 runs 13 residues. Looked up from germline, CDR1 is SGHTA and CDR2 is FQGNSA. Trimming pared 3 bases from V and 4 bases from J, leaving 8 bases between. Quantitative 5'-RACE was performed with molecular barcodes, and it yielded the TCR beta libraries. TCRdb recomputed calls from the 5' RACE reads with MiXCR, one row per CDR3 protein. Among about 500,000 distinct CDR3 sequences, roughly an eighth were seen once, and the ten largest hold nearly 7%. This TCR was sampled from a male donor with ankylosing spondylitis. Material: blood, either unsorted or a sorted T cell fraction (not recorded which). The chain uses TRBV7-2 and TRBJ2-3; no clear D. This chain's CDR3 is CASSFLPADTQYF. In DNA form, the CDR3 reads TGTGCCAGCAGCTTTCTTCCGGCAGATACGCAGTATTTT.